Included here is one T cell receptor beta chain sequence, with context. The antigen remains unidentified. The junction shows a germline mismatch at one end, possibly a read error. Using 10%, 30% or 50% RNA, naive CD8 libraries were derived from approximately 20,000 to 980,000 sorted cells. These data come from a study of molecular identifiers for immune sequencing clone quantification. Points from the study as a whole: Clones above 20 RNA copies held over 97% of effector molecules, under 1% in naive cells.

The length of the CDR3 is 15 residues. Germline loops: CDR1 LNHDA, CDR2 SQIVND (reference sequence). The use of previously described methods and listed TCR primers produced the bulk TCR libraries. TCRdb called the PCR reads again in MiXCR, with one record for every CDR3 protein. The data contain approximately 500,000 distinct CDR3 sequences, 20% to 25% of them singletons. The chain combines TRBV19 with TRBJ1-3; no reliable D call. The sequenced material came from naive CD8+ T cells from blood, with Jurkat cell RNA spiked in. Regarding subset: FACS-sorted CD8+CD4-CCR7+CD45RA+ naive T cells. This receptor was identified in a human donor in good health. Some libraries in this study had Jurkat cell RNA spiked in. CDR3 sequence reads: CASSITVLSRNTIYF. As DNA, the CDR3 is TGTGCCAGTAGTATAACGGTCCTCTCTCGAAACACCATATATTTT.